This entry lists 24 T cell receptor beta chains sequenced from one sample in a study of blood T cell repertoires in COVID-19. TCRdb's table, derived via immunoSEQ multiplex PCR, lists solely in-frame clones and lacks some. Of about 200,000 clones in the sample, approximately 87% are singletons; the top ten hold 5.5% to 8%. The specimen sequenced was peripheral blood. All receptors come from a man in his 60s who had recovered from COVID-19.

This clone was observed a handful of times. The chain recombines TRBV7-6 with TRBJ2-7, with 7 nucleotides matching TRBD2. The CDR3 consists of 15 residues. J lost 0 bases, V lost 2 bases, and 4 bases had no gene match. Looked up from germline, CDR1 is SGHVS and CDR2 is FNYEAQ. The CDR3 DNA reads TGTGCCAGCAGCTTAAGGCGGGAGCCCTCCTACGAGCAGTACTTC. It specifies CASSLRREPSYEQYF.

The chain links TRBV20-1 to TRBJ2-7; TRBD2 aligns across 14 bases. The V gene end was trimmed by 3 bases and the J gene end by 3 bases; junction bases not matched to a gene: 7. This CDR3 has 16 residues. Per the germline V gene, CDR1 is DFQATT and CDR2 is SNEGSKA (reference sequence). The CDR3 here is CSASGTSGSGVYEQYF. CDR3 nucleotides: TGCAGTGCTAGTGGGACTAGCGGGAGCGGGGTCTACGAGCAGTACTTC.

The V call is TRBV5-1, the J call TRBJ1-4; 7 bases line up with TRBD1. CDR1 and CDR2 (germline): SGHRS, YFSETQ. Trimming cost V 3 bases and J 5 bases; bases outside gene matches: 13. There are 17 residues in the CDR3. In DNA form, the CDR3 reads TGCGCCAGCAGCTCAAGCGGACAGGCGGCCTGGAATGAAAAACTGTTTTTT. This translates into CASSSSGQAAWNEKLFF.

The genes are TRBV19 and TRBJ1-2, with D hard to call. The CDR3 runs to 14 residues. Germline V lookup: CDR1 LNHDA, CDR2 SQIVND (reference sequence). Trimming removed 3 bases from V and 8 bases from J, with 16 bases in between. CDR3 amino acids: CASSIREGAGGYTF. Here the CDR3 DNA reads TGTGCCAGTAGTATTCGGGAGGGAGCTGGCGGCTACACCTTC.

This chain links TRBV10-1 with TRBJ1-2, with 7 bases that match TRBD1. CDR3 length: 14 amino acids. Germline V gene lookup returns CDR1 WNHNN and CDR2 SYGVQD (reference sequence). Germline trimming cut 2 bases from V and 5 bases from J; bases unmatched to any gene: 5. The CDR3 DNA reads as TGCGCCAGCAGTGAGGCCGGGACAGAATATGGCTACACCTTC. This translates into CASSEAGTEYGYTF.

The V and J genes are TRBV10-3 and TRBJ1-2; TRBD1 aligns across 9 bases. The trim removed 7 bases at V and 5 bases at J, leaving 5 bases unmatched. The CDR3 loop spans 13 amino acids. The germline CDR1 and CDR2 sequences are ENHRY and SYGVKD. The CDR3 coding sequence is TGTGCCATCACGTATGGGACAGGGTATGGCTACACCTTC. Amino acids: CAITYGTGYGYTF.

This chain links TRBV30 with TRBJ2-7, with TRBD1 matching 8 bases. With V trimmed by 7 bases and J by 5 bases, 10 bases remained unmatched. Germline CDR1 and CDR2: GTSNPN and SVGIG (reference sequence). The CDR3 loop spans 13 amino acids. The CDR3 DNA reads as TGTGCCTCAGTGGGCAGGGGGCGGAACGAGCAGTACTTC. It is translated as CASVGRGRNEQYF. Based on the CDR3 plus reference TRBV30 and TRBJ2-7, the full variable domain is SQTIHQWPATLVQPVGSPLSLECTVEGTSNPNLYWYRQAAGRGLQLLFYSVGIGQISSEVPQNLSASRPQDRQFILSSKKLLLSDSGFYLCASVGRGRNEQYFGPGTRLTVT.

The V gene is TRBV7-8, the J gene TRBJ2-7, with 8 positions matching TRBD1. Germline CDR1 and CDR2: SGHVS and FQNEAQ. V shed 5 bases and J 4 bases; nucleotides not matched to a gene: 25. CDR3 length: 20 amino acids. The DNA of the CDR3 is TGTGCCAGCAGCCGATGGGGCCGAGAGACATACGGGACAGGCAAATACGAGCAGTACTTC. As protein: CASSRWGRETYGTGKYEQYF.

V usage is TRBV5-1 and J usage is TRBJ2-3, with 9 bases identical to TRBD2. Germline loops: CDR1 SGHRS, CDR2 YFSETQ. The CDR3 has 16 residues. V was pared by 0 bases and J by 6 bases, with 8 bases of the junction left unmatched. For the CDR3, the DNA is TGCGCCAGCAGCTTGGCTCTAGCGGGAACTGTCGATACGCAGTATTTT. Amino acids: CASSLALAGTVDTQYF.

This sequence joins TRBV5-1 and TRBJ2-7, with 8 positions matching TRBD2. From germline, CDR1 is SGHRS and CDR2 YFSETQ. V was pared by 2 bases and J by 6 bases, with 7 bases of the junction left unmatched. This CDR3 is built from 14 residues. The CDR3 bases are TGCGCCAGCAGCTTAGCCGGGGGGGCCACCGAGCAGTACTTC. Translating it yields CASSLAGGATEQYF.

This clone was seen once. The chain joins TRBV11-2 to TRBJ2-5; TRBD2 is a possible D gene (5 bases). Germline CDR1 reads SGHAT; CDR2 reads FQNNGV. CDR3 size: 14 residues. V lost 1 base and J lost 9, with 15 bases in between. Here the CDR3 reads CASSLVDSQGSQYF. The DNA of the CDR3 is TGTGCCAGCAGCTTAGTGGACTCACAAGGGTCCCAGTACTTC. The full variable domain, in which reference TRBV11-2 and TRBJ2-5 provide the parts outside the CDR3, is EAGVAQSPRYKIIEKRQSVAFWCNPISGHATLYWYQQILGQGPKLLIQFQNNGVVDDSQLPKDRFSAERLKGVDSTLKIQPAKLEDSAVYLCASSLVDSQGSQYFGPGTRLLVL.

The chain uses TRBV18 and TRBJ2-4; no clear D gene. There are 14 residues in the CDR3. CDR1 is KGHSH, CDR2 LQKENI, per germline. The germline V and J ends were trimmed by 2 bases and 5 bases, with 10 bases remaining between them. Here the CDR3 DNA reads TGTGCCAGCTCACCATTGACGGAGCAAAACATTCAGTACTTC. Its translation is CASSPLTEQNIQYF.

This clone was observed once. The V gene is TRBV10-3, the J gene TRBJ1-1; D might be TRBD1 (5 bases). Germline values: CDR1 ENHRY, CDR2 SYGVKD. The CDR3 consists of 13 residues. V gave up 5 bases and J gave up 5 bases, with 12 bases separating them. CDR3 residues: CAISRTGDTEAFF. As DNA, the CDR3 is TGTGCCATCAGTAGAACGGGGGATACTGAAGCTTTCTTT.

The chain employs TRBV7-9 and TRBJ2-7; D may be TRBD1 (6 bases). The V gene's germline CDR1 is SEHNR and CDR2 FQNEAQ (reference sequence). This CDR3 has 16 amino acids. The V end lost 5 bases, the J end lost 9 bases, and 26 bases lay between the germline ends. The chain's CDR3 is CASSLLLKTGGAGQYF. The CDR3 DNA is TGTGCCAGCAGCCTCCTCCTCAAGACTGGGGGCGCAGGGCAGTACTTC.

The V gene is TRBV2, the J gene TRBJ2-3; 8 bases are shared with TRBD1. The V segment lost 6 bases and the J segment 1 base; nucleotides outside the gene matches: 6. The germline V gene encodes CDR1 SNHLY and CDR2 FYNNEI. The CDR3 has 15 residues. CDR3 amino acids: CASREMGQGTDTQYF. The CDR3 nucleotides read TGTGCCAGCAGAGAGATGGGACAGGGCACAGATACGCAGTATTTT.

The chain has TRBV29-1 and TRBJ2-7; 12 bases are shared with TRBD2. The CDR3 spans 17 residues. The germline V gene encodes CDR1 SQVTM and CDR2 ANQGSEA. V lost 5 bases and J lost 3; bases outside the gene matches: 14. The CDR3 sequence is CSVSHARTSGMIYEQYF. CDR3 DNA: TGCAGCGTTTCCCACGCCCGGACTAGCGGGATGATCTACGAGCAGTACTTC.

With respect to this clone: Being one base from a much bigger clone, this may be a read error. This chain connects TRBV6-4 to TRBJ1-1; D is perhaps TRBD1 (6 bases). With 6 bases removed from V and 1 base from J, the gap between germline ends came to 9 bases. CDR1 is MRHNA, CDR2 SNTAGT, per germline. The length of the CDR3 is 13 residues. The CDR3 coding sequence is TGTGCCAGCAGCCTACAGGGGAACACTGAAGCTTTCTTT. It translates to CASSLQGNTEAFF.

The chain employs TRBV27 and TRBJ2-7, with D unclear. V lost 5 bases and J 4 bases, leaving 15 bases between the germline ends. Per the germline V gene, CDR1 is MNHEY and CDR2 is SMNVEV (reference sequence). This CDR3 has 14 amino acids. The CDR3, as DNA: TGTGCCAGCAGTCCATGGGCCACCACTTACGAGCAGTACTTC. Its protein product is CASSPWATTYEQYF.

The chain has TRBV10-2 and TRBJ2-2; 7 nucleotides line up with TRBD1. The germline V gene has CDR1 WSHSY and CDR2 SAAADI. The CDR3 is 20 amino acids. After removal of 3 bases from V and 6 bases from J, the junction contained 22 bases not matched to a gene. The CDR3 here is CASSDPDTKTGRFNSGELFF. In nucleotides, the CDR3 is TGCGCCAGCAGTGATCCCGATACAAAGACAGGGCGATTTAATTCCGGGGAGCTGTTTTTT.

V is TRBV7-2 and J is TRBJ2-4; 7 bases are shared with TRBD2. Germline CDR1 SGHTA, CDR2 FQGNSA. This CDR3 region has 14 residues. V lost 0 bases, J lost 6 bases, and 2 bases stayed unmatched. The CDR3 here is CASSLAGGGNIQYF. The CDR3 DNA reads as TGTGCCAGCAGCTTAGCGGGCGGGGGAAACATTCAGTACTTC.

This clone showed up just a few times. The V and J genes are TRBV19 and TRBJ2-3; 7 bases are a match to TRBD1. V was clipped by 7 bases and J by 2 bases; unmatched bases: 6. This CDR3 is built from 14 residues. The germline CDR1 and CDR2 sequences are LNHDA and SQIVND (reference sequence). CDR3 DNA sequence: TGTGCCAGTACCACCGACAGGGTCACAGATACGCAGTATTTT. Translation: CASTTDRVTDTQYF. Complete variable domain (other parts from reference TRBV19 and TRBJ2-3): DGGITQSPKYLFRKEGQNVTLSCEQNLNHDAMYWYRQDPGQGLRLIYYSQIVNDFQKGDIAEGYSVSREKKESFPLTVTSAQKNPTAFYLCASTTDRVTDTQYFGPGTRLTVL.

This rearrangement joins TRBV5-6 to TRBJ2-7; tentative D call: TRBD1 (8 bases). Germline assignment: CDR1 SGHDT and CDR2 YYEEEE. V lost 2 bases to trimming and J lost 2 bases, with 11 bases between them. The CDR3 totals 14 residues. For the CDR3, the DNA is TGTGCCAGCAGCTTAACAGGGGGGGCCTACGAGCAGTACTTC. Amino acid sequence: CASSLTGGAYEQYF.

The CDR3 bases are TGTGCCAGCAGCTTAGGTTCTGGACAGGACGATCAGCCCCAGCATTTT. Protein: CASSLGSGQDDQPQHF. This rearrangement joins TRBV7-9 to TRBJ1-5; 7 bases map to TRBD1. From germline, CDR1 is SEHNR and CDR2 FQNEAQ (reference sequence). CDR3 length: 16 amino acids. V shed 1 base and J 5 bases; nucleotides not matched to a gene: 8.

The chain recombines TRBV21-1 with TRBJ2-7; the table's D call, TRBD1, was not checked against the DNA. TRBV21-1 corresponds to a pseudogene. The CDR3 sequence is 14 residues long. The DNA of the CDR3 is TGTGCCAGCAGCAACGACAGGGGGCGAGACGAGCAGTACTTC. Encoded protein: CASSNDRGRDEQYF.